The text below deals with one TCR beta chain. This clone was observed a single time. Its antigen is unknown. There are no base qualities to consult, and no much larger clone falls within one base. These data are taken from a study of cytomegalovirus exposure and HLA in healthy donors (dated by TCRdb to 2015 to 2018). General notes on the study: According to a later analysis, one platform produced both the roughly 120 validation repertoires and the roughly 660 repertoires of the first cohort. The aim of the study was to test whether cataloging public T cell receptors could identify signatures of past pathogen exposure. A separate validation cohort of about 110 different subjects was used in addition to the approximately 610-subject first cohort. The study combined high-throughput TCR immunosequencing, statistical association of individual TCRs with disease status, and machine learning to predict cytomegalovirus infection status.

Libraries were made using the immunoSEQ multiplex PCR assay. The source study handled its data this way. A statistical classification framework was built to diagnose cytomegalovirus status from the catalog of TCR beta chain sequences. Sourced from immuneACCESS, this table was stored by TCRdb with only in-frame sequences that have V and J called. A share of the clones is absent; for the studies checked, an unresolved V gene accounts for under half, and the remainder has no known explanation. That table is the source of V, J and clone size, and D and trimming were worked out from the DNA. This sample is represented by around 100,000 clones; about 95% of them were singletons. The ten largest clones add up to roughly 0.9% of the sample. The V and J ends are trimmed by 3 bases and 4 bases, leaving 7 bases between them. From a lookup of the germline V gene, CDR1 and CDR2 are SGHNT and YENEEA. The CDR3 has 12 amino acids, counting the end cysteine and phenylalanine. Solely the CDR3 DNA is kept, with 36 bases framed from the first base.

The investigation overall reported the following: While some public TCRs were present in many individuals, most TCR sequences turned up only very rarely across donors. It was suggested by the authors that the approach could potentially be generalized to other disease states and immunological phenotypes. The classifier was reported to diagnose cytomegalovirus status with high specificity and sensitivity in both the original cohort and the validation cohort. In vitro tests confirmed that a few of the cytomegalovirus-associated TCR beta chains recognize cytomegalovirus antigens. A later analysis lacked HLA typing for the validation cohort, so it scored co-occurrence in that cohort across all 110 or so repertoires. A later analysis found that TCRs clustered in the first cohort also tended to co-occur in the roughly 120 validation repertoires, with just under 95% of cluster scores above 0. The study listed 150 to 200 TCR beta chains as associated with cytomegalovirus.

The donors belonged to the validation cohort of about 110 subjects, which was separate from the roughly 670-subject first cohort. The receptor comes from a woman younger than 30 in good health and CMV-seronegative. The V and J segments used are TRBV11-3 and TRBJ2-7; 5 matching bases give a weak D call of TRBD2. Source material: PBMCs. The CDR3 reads CASSFTGYEQYF. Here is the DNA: TGTGCCAGCAGCTTCACGGGATACGAGCAGTACTTC.